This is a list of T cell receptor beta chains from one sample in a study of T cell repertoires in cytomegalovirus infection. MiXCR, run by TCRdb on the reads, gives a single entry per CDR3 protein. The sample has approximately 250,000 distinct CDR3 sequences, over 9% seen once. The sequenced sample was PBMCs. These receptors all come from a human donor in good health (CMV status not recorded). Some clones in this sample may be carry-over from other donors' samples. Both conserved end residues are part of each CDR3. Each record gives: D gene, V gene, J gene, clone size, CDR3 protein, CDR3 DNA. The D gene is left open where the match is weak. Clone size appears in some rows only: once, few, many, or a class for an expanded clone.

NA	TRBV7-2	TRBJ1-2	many	CASSLDPGSNYGYTF	TGTGCCAGCAGCTTAGACCCAGGGAGTAACTATGGCTACACCTTC
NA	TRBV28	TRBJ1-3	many	CASTQPGRGNTIYF	TGTGCCAGCACCCAACCCGGGAGAGGAAACACCATATATTTT
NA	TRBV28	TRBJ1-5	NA	CASSLGQRVARNQPQHF	TGTGCCAGCAGTTTGGGGCAAAGAGTAGCCCGCAATCAGCCCCAGCATTTT
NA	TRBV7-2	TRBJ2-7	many	CASSLVPPGGIAYEQYF	TGTGCCAGCAGCTTAGTGCCTCCTGGGGGGATTGCCTACGAGCAGTACTTC
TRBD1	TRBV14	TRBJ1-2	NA	CASSRGQGTYGYTF	TGTGCCAGCAGCCGAGGACAGGGAACCTATGGCTACACCTTC
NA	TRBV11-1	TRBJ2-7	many	CASSPDALDEQYF	TGTGCCAGCAGCCCGGACGCTCTGGACGAGCAGTACTTC
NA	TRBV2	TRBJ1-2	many	CASSEGSGPNYGYTF	TGTGCCAGCAGCGAAGGCTCAGGTCCGAACTATGGCTACACCTTC
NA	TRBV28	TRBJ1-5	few	CASTLDGYNQPQHF	TGTGCCAGCACGCTGGACGGATACAATCAGCCCCAGCATTTT
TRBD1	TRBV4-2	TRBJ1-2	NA	CASSHDSRQGVNLGYTF	TGTGCCAGCAGCCACGATTCCCGACAGGGGGTAAACCTCGGCTACACCTTC
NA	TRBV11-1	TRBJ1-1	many	CASSLSPRSKAFF	TGTGCCAGCAGCTTGTCCCCACGTAGTAAAGCTTTCTTT
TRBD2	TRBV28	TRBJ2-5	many	CASSLFVAGKQETQYF	TGTGCCAGCAGTTTATTTGTAGCGGGAAAACAAGAGACCCAGTACTTC
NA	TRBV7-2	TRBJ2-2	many	CASSEVGVGELFF	TGTGCCAGCAGCGAAGTGGGGGTCGGGGAGCTGTTTTTT
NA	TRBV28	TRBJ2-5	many	CASSLTQWETQYF	TGTGCCAGCAGTTTAACCCAGTGGGAGACCCAGTACTTC
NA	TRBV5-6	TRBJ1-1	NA	CASSPNPGNRDTEAFF	TGTGCCAGCAGCCCCAATCCCGGCAATAGGGACACTGAAGCTTTCTTT
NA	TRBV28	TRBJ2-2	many	CASRTVNTGELFF	TGTGCCAGCAGGACAGTGAACACCGGGGAGCTGTTTTTT
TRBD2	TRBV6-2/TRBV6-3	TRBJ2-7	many	CASSRLAGSYEQYF	TGTGCCAGCAGTCGACTAGCGGGGAGCTACGAGCAGTACTTC